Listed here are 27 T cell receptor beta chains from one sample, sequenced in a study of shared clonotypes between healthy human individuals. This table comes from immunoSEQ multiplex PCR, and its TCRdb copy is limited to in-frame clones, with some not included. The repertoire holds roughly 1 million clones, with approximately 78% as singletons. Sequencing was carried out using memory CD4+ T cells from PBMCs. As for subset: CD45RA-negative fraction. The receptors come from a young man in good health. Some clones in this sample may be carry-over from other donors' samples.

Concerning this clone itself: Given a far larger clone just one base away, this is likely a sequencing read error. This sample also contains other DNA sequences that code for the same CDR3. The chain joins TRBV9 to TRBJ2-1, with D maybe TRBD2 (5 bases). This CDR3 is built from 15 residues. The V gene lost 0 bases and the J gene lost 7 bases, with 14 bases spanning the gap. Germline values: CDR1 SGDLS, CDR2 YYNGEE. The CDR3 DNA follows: TGTGCCAGCAGCGTAGAACCAACCACGGGGAATGAGCAGTTCTTC. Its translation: CASSVEPTTGNEQFF.

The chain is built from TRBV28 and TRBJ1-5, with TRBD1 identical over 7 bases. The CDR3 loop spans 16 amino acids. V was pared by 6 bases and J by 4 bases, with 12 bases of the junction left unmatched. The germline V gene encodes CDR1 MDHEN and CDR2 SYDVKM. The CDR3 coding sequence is TGTGCCAGCAGGGGTACAGGGGCCAGGGGTAATCAGCCCCAGCATTTT. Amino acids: CASRGTGARGNQPQHF. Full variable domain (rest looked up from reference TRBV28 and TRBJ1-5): DVKVTQSSRYLVKRTGEKVFLECVQDMDHENMFWYRQDPGLGLRLIYFSYDVKMKEKGDIPEGYSVSREKKERFSLILESASTNQTSMYLCASRGTGARGNQPQHFGDGTRLSIL.

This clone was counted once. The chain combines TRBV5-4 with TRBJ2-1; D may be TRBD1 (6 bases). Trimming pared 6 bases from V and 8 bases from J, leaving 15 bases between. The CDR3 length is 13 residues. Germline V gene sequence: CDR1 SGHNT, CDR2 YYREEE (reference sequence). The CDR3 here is CASKKSGEDEQFF. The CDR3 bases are TGTGCCAGCAAGAAGTCAGGGGAAGATGAGCAGTTCTTC. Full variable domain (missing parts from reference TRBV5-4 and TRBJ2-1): ETGVTQSPTHLIKTRGQQVTLRCSSQSGHNTVSWYQQALGQGPQFIFQYYREEENGRGNFPPRFSGLQFPNYSSELNVNALELDDSALYLCASKKSGEDEQFFGPGTRLTVL.

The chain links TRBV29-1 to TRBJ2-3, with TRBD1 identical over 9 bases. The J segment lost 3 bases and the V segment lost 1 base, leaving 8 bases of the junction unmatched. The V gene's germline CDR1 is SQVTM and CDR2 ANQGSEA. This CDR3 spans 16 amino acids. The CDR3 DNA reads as TGCAGCGTTGAAGGCGCCCGACAGGGGGTAACAGATACGCAGTATTTT. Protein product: CSVEGARQGVTDTQYF.

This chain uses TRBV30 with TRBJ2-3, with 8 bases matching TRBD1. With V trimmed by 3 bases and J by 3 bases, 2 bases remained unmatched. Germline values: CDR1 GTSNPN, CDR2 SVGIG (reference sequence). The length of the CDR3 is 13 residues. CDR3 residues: CAWRQGATDTQYF. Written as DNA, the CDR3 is TGTGCCTGGAGGCAGGGGGCTACAGATACGCAGTATTTT.

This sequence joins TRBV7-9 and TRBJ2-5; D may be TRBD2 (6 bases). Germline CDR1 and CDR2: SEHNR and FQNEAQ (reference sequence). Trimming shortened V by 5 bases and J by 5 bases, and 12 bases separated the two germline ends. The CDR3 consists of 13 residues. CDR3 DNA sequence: TGTGCCAGCAGCCCGGGACTCGGGGAGACCCAGTACTTC. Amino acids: CASSPGLGETQYF. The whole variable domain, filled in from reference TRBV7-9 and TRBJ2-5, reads DTGVSQNPRHKITKRGQNVTFRCDPISEHNRLYWYRQTLGQGPEFLTYFQNEAQLEKSRLLSDRFSAERPKGSFSTLEIQRTEQGDSAMYLCASSPGLGETQYFGPGTRLLVL.

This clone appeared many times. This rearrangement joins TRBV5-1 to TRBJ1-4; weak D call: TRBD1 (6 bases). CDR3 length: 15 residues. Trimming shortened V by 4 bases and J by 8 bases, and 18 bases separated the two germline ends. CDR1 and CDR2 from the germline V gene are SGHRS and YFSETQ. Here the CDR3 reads CASSSGTKEWEKLFF. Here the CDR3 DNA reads TGCGCCAGCAGCAGTGGGACAAAAGAGTGGGAAAAACTGTTTTTT.

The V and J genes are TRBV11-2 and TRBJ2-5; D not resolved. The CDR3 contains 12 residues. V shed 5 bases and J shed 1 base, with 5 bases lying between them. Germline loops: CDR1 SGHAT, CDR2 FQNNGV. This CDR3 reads CASSPAQETQYF. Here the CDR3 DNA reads TGTGCCAGCAGCCCGGCCCAAGAGACCCAGTACTTC. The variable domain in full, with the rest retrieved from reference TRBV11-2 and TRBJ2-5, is EAGVAQSPRYKIIEKRQSVAFWCNPISGHATLYWYQQILGQGPKLLIQFQNNGVVDDSQLPKDRFSAERLKGVDSTLKIQPAKLEDSAVYLCASSPAQETQYFGPGTRLLVL.

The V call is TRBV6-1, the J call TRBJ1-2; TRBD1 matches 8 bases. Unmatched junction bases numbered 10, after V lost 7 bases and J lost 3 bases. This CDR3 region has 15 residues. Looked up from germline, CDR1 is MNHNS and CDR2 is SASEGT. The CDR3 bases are TGTGCCAGCACTGTCCGGACAGGGTGGGACTATGGCTACACCTTC. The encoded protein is CASTVRTGWDYGYTF.

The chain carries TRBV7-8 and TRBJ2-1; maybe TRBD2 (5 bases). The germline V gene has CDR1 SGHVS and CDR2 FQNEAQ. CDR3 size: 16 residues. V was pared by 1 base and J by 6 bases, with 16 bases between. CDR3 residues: CASSLVIGIQANEQFF. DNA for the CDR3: TGTGCCAGCAGCTTAGTAATCGGGATTCAGGCCAATGAGCAGTTCTTC.

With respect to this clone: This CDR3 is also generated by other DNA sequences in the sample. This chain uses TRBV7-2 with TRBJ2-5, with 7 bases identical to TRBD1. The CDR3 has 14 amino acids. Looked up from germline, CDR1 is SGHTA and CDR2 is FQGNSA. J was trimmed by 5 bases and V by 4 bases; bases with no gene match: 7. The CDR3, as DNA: TGTGCCAGCAGCTCGAACAGGGGAAGGGAGACCCAGTACTTC. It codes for CASSSNRGRETQYF.

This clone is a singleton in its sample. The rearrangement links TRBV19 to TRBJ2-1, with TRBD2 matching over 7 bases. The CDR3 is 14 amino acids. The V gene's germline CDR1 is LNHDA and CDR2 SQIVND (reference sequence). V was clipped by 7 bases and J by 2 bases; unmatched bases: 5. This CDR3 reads CASNLAGAYNEQFF. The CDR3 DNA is TGTGCCAGTAATCTGGCGGGAGCCTACAATGAGCAGTTCTTC.

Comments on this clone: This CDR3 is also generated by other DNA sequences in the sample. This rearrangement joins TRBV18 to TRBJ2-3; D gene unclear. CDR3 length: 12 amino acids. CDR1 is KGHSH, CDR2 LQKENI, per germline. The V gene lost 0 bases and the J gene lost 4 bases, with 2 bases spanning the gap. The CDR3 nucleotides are TGTGCCAGCTCACCACCGTCAGATACGCAGTATTTT. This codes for CASSPPSDTQYF.

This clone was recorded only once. CDR3 sequence (DNA): TGTGCCAGCTCACCACCGTATCCCCTGGGGGGGGATACGCAGTATTTT. This gives the protein CASSPPYPLGGDTQYF. This chain joins TRBV18 and TRBJ2-3, with 7 bases that match TRBD2. Germline assignment: CDR1 KGHSH and CDR2 LQKENI. Unmatched junction bases numbered 9, after V lost 0 bases and J lost 6 bases. This CDR3 is built from 16 residues.

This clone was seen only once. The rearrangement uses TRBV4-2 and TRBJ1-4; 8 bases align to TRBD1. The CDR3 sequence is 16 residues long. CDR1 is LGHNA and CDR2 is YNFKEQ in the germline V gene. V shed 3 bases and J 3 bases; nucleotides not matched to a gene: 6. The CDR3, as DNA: TGTGCCAGCAGCCAGGCCACAGGGGGTCCTAATGAAAAACTGTTTTTT. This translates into CASSQATGGPNEKLFF.

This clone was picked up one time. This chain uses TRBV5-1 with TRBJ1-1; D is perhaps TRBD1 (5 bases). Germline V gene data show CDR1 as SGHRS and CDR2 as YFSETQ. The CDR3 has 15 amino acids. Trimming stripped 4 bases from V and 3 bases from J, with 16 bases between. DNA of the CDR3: TGCGCCAGCAGCCTAGCTATTGGGGGGTACACTGAAGCTTTCTTT. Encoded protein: CASSLAIGGYTEAFF.

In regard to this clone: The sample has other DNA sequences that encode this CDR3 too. This CDR3 is CASSGGNTIYF. CDR3 DNA sequence: TGTGCCAGCAGTGGGGGAAACACCATATATTTT. The chain uses TRBV6-5 and TRBJ1-3; D unresolved. From germline, CDR1 is MNHEY and CDR2 SVGAGI. The CDR3 spans 11 residues. V was pared by 5 bases and J by 4 bases, with 3 bases between.

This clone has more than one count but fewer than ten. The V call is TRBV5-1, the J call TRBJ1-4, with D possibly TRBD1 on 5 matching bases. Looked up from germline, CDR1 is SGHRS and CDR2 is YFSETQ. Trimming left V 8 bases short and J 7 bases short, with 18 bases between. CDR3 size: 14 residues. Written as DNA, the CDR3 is TGCGCCAGTCGCCCCGGGACCCGGGGTGAAAAACTGTTTTTT. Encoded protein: CASRPGTRGEKLFF. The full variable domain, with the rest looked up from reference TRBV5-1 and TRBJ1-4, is KAGVTQTPRYLIKTRGQQVTLSCSPISGHRSVSWYQQTPGQGLQFLFEYFSETQRNKGNFPGRFSGRQFSNSRSEMNVSTLELGDSALYLCASRPGTRGEKLFFGSGTQLSVL.

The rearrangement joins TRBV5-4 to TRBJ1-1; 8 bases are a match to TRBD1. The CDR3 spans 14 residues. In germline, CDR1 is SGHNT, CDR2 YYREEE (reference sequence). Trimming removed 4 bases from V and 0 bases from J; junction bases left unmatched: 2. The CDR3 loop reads CASSRTGLNTEAFF. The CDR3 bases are TGTGCCAGCAGCCGGACAGGGTTGAACACTGAAGCTTTCTTT.

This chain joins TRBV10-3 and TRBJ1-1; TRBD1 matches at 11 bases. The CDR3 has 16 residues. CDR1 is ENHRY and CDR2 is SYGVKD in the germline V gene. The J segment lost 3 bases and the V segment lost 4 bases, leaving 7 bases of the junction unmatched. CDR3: CAISGGTGGSDTEAFF. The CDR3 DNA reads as TGTGCCATCAGTGGCGGGACAGGGGGATCGGACACTGAAGCTTTCTTT.

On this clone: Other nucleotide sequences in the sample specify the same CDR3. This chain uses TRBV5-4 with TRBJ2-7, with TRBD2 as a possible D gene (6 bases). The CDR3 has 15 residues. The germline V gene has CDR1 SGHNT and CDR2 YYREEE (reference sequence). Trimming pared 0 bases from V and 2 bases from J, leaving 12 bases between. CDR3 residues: CASSLGGTRTYEQYF. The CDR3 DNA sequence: TGTGCCAGCAGCTTGGGAGGGACTCGTACCTACGAGCAGTACTTC. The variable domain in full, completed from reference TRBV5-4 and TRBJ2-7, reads ETGVTQSPTHLIKTRGQQVTLRCSSQSGHNTVSWYQQALGQGPQFIFQYYREEENGRGNFPPRFSGLQFPNYSSELNVNALELDDSALYLCASSLGGTRTYEQYFGPGTRLTVT.

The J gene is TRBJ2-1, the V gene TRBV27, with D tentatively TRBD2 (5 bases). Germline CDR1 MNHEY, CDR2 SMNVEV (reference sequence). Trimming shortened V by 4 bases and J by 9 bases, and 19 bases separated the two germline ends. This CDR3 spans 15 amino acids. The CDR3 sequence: CASSSVFRGTFEQFF. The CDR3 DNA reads TGTGCCAGCAGTTCAGTATTTCGGGGAACGTTTGAGCAGTTCTTC.

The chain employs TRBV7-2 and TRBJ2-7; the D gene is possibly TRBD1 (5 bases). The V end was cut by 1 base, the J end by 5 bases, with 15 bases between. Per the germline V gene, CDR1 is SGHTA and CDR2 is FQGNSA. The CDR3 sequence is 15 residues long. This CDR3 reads CASSLVWAVGDEQYF. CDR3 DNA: TGTGCCAGCAGCTTAGTCTGGGCGGTAGGGGACGAGCAGTACTTC.

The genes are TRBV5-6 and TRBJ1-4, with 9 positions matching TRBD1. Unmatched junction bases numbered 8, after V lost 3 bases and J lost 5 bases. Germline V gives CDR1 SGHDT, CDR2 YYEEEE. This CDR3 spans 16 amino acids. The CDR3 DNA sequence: TGTGCCAGCAGCTCTCCGGGACAGGGTCCGAATGAAAAACTGTTTTTT. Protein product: CASSSPGQGPNEKLFF.

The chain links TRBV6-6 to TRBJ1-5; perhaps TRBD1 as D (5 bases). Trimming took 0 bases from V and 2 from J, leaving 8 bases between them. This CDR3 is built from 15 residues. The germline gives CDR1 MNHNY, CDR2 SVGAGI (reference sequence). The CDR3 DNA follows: TGTGCCAGCAGTTACTCTGCGGGACGCAATCAGCCCCAGCATTTT. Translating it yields CASSYSAGRNQPQHF.

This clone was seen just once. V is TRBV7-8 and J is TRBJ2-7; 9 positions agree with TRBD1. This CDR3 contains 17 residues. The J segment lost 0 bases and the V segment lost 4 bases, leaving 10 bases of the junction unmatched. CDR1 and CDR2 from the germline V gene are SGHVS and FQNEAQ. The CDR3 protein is CASSSSYRGLNSYEQYF. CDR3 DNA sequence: TGTGCCAGCAGCTCCTCTTACAGGGGGCTGAACTCCTACGAGCAGTACTTC.

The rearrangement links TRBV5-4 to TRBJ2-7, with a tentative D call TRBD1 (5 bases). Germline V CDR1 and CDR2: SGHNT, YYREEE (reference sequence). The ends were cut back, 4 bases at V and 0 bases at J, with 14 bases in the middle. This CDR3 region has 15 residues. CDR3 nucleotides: TGTGCCAGCAGCCAGGGCACCACCTACTCCTACGAGCAGTACTTC. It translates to CASSQGTTYSYEQYF.